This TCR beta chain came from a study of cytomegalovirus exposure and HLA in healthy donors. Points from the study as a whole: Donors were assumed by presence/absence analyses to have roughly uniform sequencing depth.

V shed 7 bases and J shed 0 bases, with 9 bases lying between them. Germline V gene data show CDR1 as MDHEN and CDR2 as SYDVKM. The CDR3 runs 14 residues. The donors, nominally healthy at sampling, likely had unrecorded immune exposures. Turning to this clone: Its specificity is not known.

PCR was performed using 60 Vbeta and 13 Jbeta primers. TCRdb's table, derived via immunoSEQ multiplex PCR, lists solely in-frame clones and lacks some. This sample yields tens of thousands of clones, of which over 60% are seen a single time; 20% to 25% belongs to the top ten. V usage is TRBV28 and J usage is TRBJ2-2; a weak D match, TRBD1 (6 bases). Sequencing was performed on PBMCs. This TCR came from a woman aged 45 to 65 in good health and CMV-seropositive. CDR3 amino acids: CASTRGTNTGELFF. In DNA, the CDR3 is TGTGCCAGCACCAGGGGCACGAACACCGGGGAGCTGTTTTTT.